These 32 T cell receptor beta chains originate from one sample sequenced in a study of blood T cell repertoires in COVID-19. Profiled with immunoSEQ multiplex PCR; TCRdb holds only in-frame clones, not every one. The sample consists of roughly 130,000 clones, over 80% of them appearing once. Sequencing input: peripheral blood. The receptors stem from a man between 65 and 79 years old with acute or convalescent COVID-19.

The CDR3 loop reads CASSLDPGTWGEQFF. In DNA, the CDR3 is TGCGCCAGCAGCTTGGACCCCGGGACTTGGGGTGAGCAGTTCTTC. This sequence joins TRBV5-1 and TRBJ2-1; the D gene is possibly TRBD2 (6 bases). The CDR3 spans 15 residues. Germline V CDR1 and CDR2: SGHRS, YFSETQ. Trimming removed 0 bases from V and 9 bases from J, with 16 bases in between.

V and J are TRBV27 and TRBJ2-7, with D possibly matching TRBD2 (7 bases). There are 18 residues in the CDR3. Trimming took 5 bases from V and 2 from J, leaving 25 bases between them. The germline gives CDR1 MNHEY, CDR2 SMNVEV (reference sequence). CDR3 coding DNA: TGTGCCAGCAGTCTTTCCCCCTGGGGGGACGGGGGGCCCTACGAGCAGTACTTC. Translating it yields CASSLSPWGDGGPYEQYF.

The genes are TRBV2 and TRBJ2-2; D might be TRBD2 (6 bases). Looked up from germline, CDR1 is SNHLY and CDR2 is FYNNEI. The CDR3 runs 13 residues. Trimming removed 6 bases from V and 7 bases from J, with 12 bases in between. This CDR3 is CASSTSSVGELFF. The CDR3 coding sequence is TGTGCCAGCAGCACCTCTAGCGTCGGGGAGCTGTTTTTT. The full variable domain, with the rest looked up from reference TRBV2 and TRBJ2-2, is EPEVTQTPSHQVTQMGQEVILRCVPISNHLYFYWYRQILGQKVEFLVSFYNNEISEKSEIFDDQFSVERPDGSNFTLKIRSTKLEDSAMYFCASSTSSVGELFFGEGSRLTVL.

This clone was found a few times. V gene TRBV14 combines with J gene TRBJ1-1; weak D call: TRBD1 (5 bases). This CDR3 comprises 17 residues. Germline V gene data show CDR1 as SGHDN and CDR2 as FVKESK. Trimming took off 0 bases at V and 0 bases at J, with 14 bases between the two ends. CDR3 sequence reads: CASSQDRGTAMNTEAFF. For the CDR3, the DNA is TGTGCCAGCAGCCAAGATCGGGGGACGGCAATGAACACTGAAGCTTTCTTT.

The chain uses TRBV20-1 and TRBJ2-3; 8 positions match TRBD1. The V gene's germline CDR1 is DFQATT and CDR2 SNEGSKA (reference sequence). CDR3 length: 15 residues. The V and J ends lost 3 bases and 4 bases, in that order; junction bases with no gene match: 9. This CDR3 reads CSASSTGGIADTQYF. CDR3 DNA: TGCAGTGCTAGTTCAACAGGGGGAATCGCAGATACGCAGTATTTT.

The chain couples TRBV10-1 to TRBJ1-6; D unclear. Per germline, CDR1 WNHNN and CDR2 SYGVQD (reference sequence). This CDR3 region has 13 residues. V lost 6 bases and J lost 7, with 10 bases in between. CDR3 sequence: CASSQTGNSPLHF. The CDR3 DNA reads as TGCGCCAGCAGCCAGACGGGGAATTCACCCCTCCACTTT.

The rearrangement joins TRBV5-4 to TRBJ2-5; D not resolved. The germline CDR1 and CDR2 sequences are SGHNT and YYREEE (reference sequence). V dropped 4 bases and J dropped 1 base, with 8 bases sitting between them. CDR3 length: 13 residues. The CDR3 DNA reads TGTGCCAGCAGCGGCCTGGTCCAAGAGACCCAGTACTTC. Translating it yields CASSGLVQETQYF.

This clone has only one observation. The J gene is TRBJ2-1, the V gene TRBV9, with 13 positions matching TRBD2. The CDR3 runs 16 residues. With V trimmed by 2 bases and J by 5 bases, 4 bases remained unmatched. Germline assignment: CDR1 SGDLS and CDR2 YYNGEE. The CDR3 DNA sequence: TGTGCCAGCAGCGTTCGGACTAGCGGGGGCCACAATGAGCAGTTCTTC. It is translated as CASSVRTSGGHNEQFF.

V and J are TRBV2 and TRBJ2-1; the match to TRBD1 covers 7 bases. Germline CDR1 SNHLY, CDR2 FYNNEI. The CDR3 totals 14 residues. V was clipped by 5 bases and J by 4 bases; unmatched bases: 5. CDR3 coding DNA: TGTGCCAGCAGTTCGGGACAGTTTTACAATGAGCAGTTCTTC. Protein: CASSSGQFYNEQFF. Full variable domain (rest looked up from reference TRBV2 and TRBJ2-1): EPEVTQTPSHQVTQMGQEVILRCVPISNHLYFYWYRQILGQKVEFLVSFYNNEISEKSEIFDDQFSVERPDGSNFTLKIRSTKLEDSAMYFCASSSGQFYNEQFFGPGTRLTVL.

The genes are TRBV30 and TRBJ1-5, with a tentative D call TRBD1 (6 bases). The germline CDR1 and CDR2 sequences are GTSNPN and SVGIG (reference sequence). V was trimmed by 2 bases and J by 7 bases, leaving 12 bases between them. CDR3 length equals 13 residues. The CDR3 nucleotides are TGTGCCTGGAGTATACAGGGTTTCCAGCCCCAGCATTTT. The encoded protein is CAWSIQGFQPQHF.

This sequence joins TRBV5-1 and TRBJ2-3, with 8 bases lining up with TRBD2. Trimming removed 7 bases from V and 2 bases from J; junction bases left unmatched: 9. The CDR3 is 15 amino acids. CDR1 is SGHRS and CDR2 is YFSETQ in the germline V gene. The CDR3 protein is CASRSAGGFTDTQYF. The CDR3, as DNA: TGCGCCAGCCGCTCGGCGGGGGGTTTCACAGATACGCAGTATTTT.

This clone was seen only once. The chain joins TRBV28 to TRBJ2-3; 15 bases map to TRBD2. The CDR3 has 19 amino acids. The V and J ends lost 4 bases and 6 bases, in that order; junction bases with no gene match: 14. Germline CDR1 and CDR2: MDHEN and SYDVKM. The CDR3: CASSSKGAWTSGGDDTQYF. CDR3 coding DNA: TGTGCCAGCAGTTCGAAGGGAGCTTGGACTAGCGGGGGGGATGATACGCAGTATTTT.

The CDR3 region is CASGLDRADEQFF. The CDR3 DNA reads TGTGCTAGTGGTTTGGACAGGGCCGATGAGCAGTTCTTC. V gene TRBV12-5 combines with J gene TRBJ2-1; a possible D gene is TRBD1 (6 bases). Per the germline V gene, CDR1 is LGHNT and CDR2 is FRNRAP. The CDR3 is 13 residues long. Trimming pared 1 base from V and 8 bases from J, leaving 9 bases between.

V and J are TRBV2 and TRBJ1-5; D gene unclear. Germline CDR1 reads SNHLY; CDR2 reads FYNNEI. The V and J ends lost 7 bases and 0 bases respectively, with 7 bases between them. The length of the CDR3 is 13 residues. Here the CDR3 DNA reads TGTGCCAGCATGTCAGATAGCAATCAGCCCCAGCATTTT. Encoded protein: CASMSDSNQPQHF.

This rearrangement joins TRBV12-5 to TRBJ2-1, with no clear D. The CDR3 has 14 residues. The ends were cut back, 3 bases at V and 7 bases at J, with 13 bases in the middle. The V gene's germline CDR1 is LGHNT and CDR2 FRNRAP. The CDR3 bases are TGTGCTAGTGGTTTAGGTGCGCAACAGAATGAGCAGTTCTTC. It specifies CASGLGAQQNEQFF.

CDR3 sequence: CASSLGGGNQPQHF. The CDR3 DNA reads as TGTGCCAGCAGCTTGGGAGGGGGCAATCAGCCCCAGCATTTT. V and J are TRBV7-2 and TRBJ1-5; tentatively, D is TRBD1 (5 bases). Looked up from germline, CDR1 is SGHTA and CDR2 is FQGNSA. The CDR3 is 14 amino acids. Trimming removed 3 bases from V and 2 bases from J, with 8 bases in between.

The V gene is TRBV28, the J gene TRBJ1-5, with 7 nucleotides matching TRBD1. With V trimmed by 3 bases and J by 7 bases, 3 bases remained unmatched. The CDR3 spans 13 residues. The germline V gene has CDR1 MDHEN and CDR2 SYDVKM. In DNA form, the CDR3 reads TGTGCCAGCAGTTTGACAGGGCCCCAGCCCCAGCATTTT. Protein product: CASSLTGPQPQHF.

In its sample, this clone was seen once. The V and J genes are TRBV5-1 and TRBJ2-1; 8 positions agree with TRBD2. J was trimmed by 6 bases and V by 5 bases; bases with no gene match: 10. The germline CDR1 and CDR2 sequences are SGHRS and YFSETQ. The CDR3 spans 15 residues. CDR3 sequence reads: CASSLTSGQGNEQFF. In DNA, the CDR3 is TGCGCCAGCAGTTTAACTAGCGGCCAAGGCAATGAGCAGTTCTTC.

The CDR3 DNA is TGCGCCAGCAGCTTGGCCTACAGGGGGACTATTCAGCGGGAGCTGTTTTTT. This gives the protein CASSLAYRGTIQRELFF. The chain joins TRBV5-1 to TRBJ2-2; D perhaps matches TRBD1 (8 bases). The CDR3 spans 17 residues. The V end was cut by 0 bases, the J end by 9 bases, with 21 bases between. Per germline, CDR1 SGHRS and CDR2 YFSETQ.

This clone has just a few counts. The chain joins TRBV21-1 to TRBJ1-4; the table calls TRBD1, which could not be checked here. TRBV21-1 is deemed a pseudogene. The CDR3 sequence is 16 residues long. As DNA, the CDR3 is TGTGCCAGCAGCAAGCTTAGGTGGACAGGCGGTGAAAAACTGTTTTTT. Protein sequence: CASSKLRWTGGEKLFF.

V usage is TRBV20-1 and J usage is TRBJ2-3; 10 nucleotides align to TRBD2. CDR3 length: 15 amino acids. The germline V gene has CDR1 DFQATT and CDR2 SNEGSKA (reference sequence). Trimming took 3 bases from V and 5 from J; bases not matched to a gene: 8. The CDR3 DNA is TGCAGTGCTAGTAGAAGCGGGGGGGCCATAGATACGCAGTATTTT. This translates into CSASRSGGAIDTQYF.

The chain joins TRBV5-8 to TRBJ1-4; D possibly corresponds to TRBD1 (6 bases). Germline lookup yields CDR1 SGHTS and CDR2 YDEGEE. The germline V and J ends were trimmed by 2 bases and 4 bases, with 9 bases remaining between them. CDR3 size: 14 residues. CDR3 residues: CASSFGQHNEKLFF. The CDR3, as DNA: TGTGCCAGCAGCTTTGGACAGCATAATGAAAAACTGTTTTTT.

The CDR3 spells CASSHTPRGGGETQYF. The CDR3 DNA follows: TGTGCCAGCAGTCATACTCCGAGGGGAGGTGGGGAGACCCAGTACTTC. The gene calls are TRBV6-6 and TRBJ2-5, with D possibly TRBD2 on 6 matching bases. CDR3 size: 16 residues. The germline CDR1 and CDR2 sequences are MNHNY and SVGAGI (reference sequence). Trimming took off 5 bases at V and 5 bases at J, with 21 bases between the two ends.

A note on this clone: The same CDR3 arises from other DNA sequences in this sample as well. CDR3 loop: CAISERGSNQPQHF. The CDR3 coding sequence is TGTGCCATCAGTGAAAGGGGTAGCAATCAGCCCCAGCATTTT. The rearrangement joins TRBV10-3 to TRBJ1-5; D might be TRBD1 (5 bases). The CDR3 extends over 14 amino acids. V lost 3 bases and J lost 0, with 6 bases in between. The germline CDR1 and CDR2 sequences are ENHRY and SYGVKD.

This clone was observed a handful of times. The chain joins TRBV28 to TRBJ1-2, with a tentative D call TRBD1 (6 bases). CDR1 is MDHEN and CDR2 is SYDVKM in the germline V gene. The CDR3 extends over 13 amino acids. V was cut by 6 bases and J by 3 bases, with 11 bases left in between. The CDR3 DNA sequence: TGTGCCAGCAGACTCAGGGGAGACTATGGCTACACCTTC. This translates into CASRLRGDYGYTF.

The genes are TRBV5-1 and TRBJ1-1; the D is unclear. The germline V gene has CDR1 SGHRS and CDR2 YFSETQ. The CDR3 runs to 14 residues. Trimming pared 2 bases from V and 4 bases from J, leaving 12 bases between. The chain's CDR3 is CASSFLEGSTEAFF. CDR3 DNA: TGCGCCAGCAGCTTCTTGGAGGGAAGCACTGAAGCTTTCTTT. The whole variable domain, remainder taken from reference TRBV5-1 and TRBJ1-1, is KAGVTQTPRYLIKTRGQQVTLSCSPISGHRSVSWYQQTPGQGLQFLFEYFSETQRNKGNFPGRFSGRQFSNSRSEMNVSTLELGDSALYLCASSFLEGSTEAFFGQGTRLTVV.

The chain combines TRBV1 with TRBJ2-2; whether TRBD2, the table's D call, matches the DNA was not checked. TRBV1 is a documented pseudogene. This CDR3 has 18 residues. CDR3 DNA: TGCACCAGCAGCCAAGATTGGCGGGGGGGCCTAAGGATCGGGGAGCTGTTTTTT. It yields the protein CTSSQDWRGGLRIGELFF.

This clone was observed once. In DNA form, the CDR3 reads TGTGCCAGTAGGGAAAGGCCGGGGAATTCACCCCTCCACTTT. Its translation is CASRERPGNSPLHF. This chain links TRBV19 with TRBJ1-6, with unresolved D. V was clipped by 6 bases and J by 7 bases, with 13 bases between them. The CDR3 length is 14 residues. Germline V gives CDR1 LNHDA, CDR2 SQIVND (reference sequence).

The chain uses TRBV15 and TRBJ2-3; 7 bases agree with TRBD2. Germline CDR1 and CDR2: LNHNV and YYDKDF (reference sequence). V dropped 5 bases and J dropped 2; count of bases not matched to a gene: 4. This CDR3 contains 14 residues. The DNA of the CDR3 is TGTGCCACCAGCGCCGGGACTACCACAGATACGCAGTATTTT. Translation gives CATSAGTTTDTQYF.

The chain employs TRBV19 and TRBJ1-6, with 9 bases lining up with TRBD1. The ends lost 5 bases at V and 6 bases at J; junction bases unmatched: 5. CDR1 LNHDA and CDR2 SQIVND come from the germline V gene (reference sequence). This CDR3 spans 15 amino acids. The CDR3 nucleotides are TGTGCCAGTAGTTTTGGGACAGGGTCTAATTCACCCCTCCACTTT. Translated: CASSFGTGSNSPLHF.

The V call is TRBV20-1, the J call TRBJ1-3, with TRBD1 as a possible D gene (6 bases). Germline V gene sequence: CDR1 DFQATT, CDR2 SNEGSKA (reference sequence). Trimming cost V 3 bases and J 0 bases, with 9 bases left between them. The CDR3 extends over 14 amino acids. The CDR3 loop reads CSASQGNSGNTIYF. In DNA form, the CDR3 reads TGCAGTGCTAGTCAGGGGAACTCTGGAAACACCATATATTTT.

The chain carries TRBV9 and TRBJ1-2; D possibly corresponds to TRBD1 (6 bases). This CDR3 has 14 residues. The germline CDR1 and CDR2 sequences are SGDLS and YYNGEE. V lost 6 bases, J lost 9 bases, and 21 bases lay in between. CDR3 amino acids: CASNGDPRGISYTF. CDR3 nucleotide sequence: TGTGCCAGCAACGGGGATCCCAGGGGTATAAGCTACACCTTC.